The clone carrying this T cell receptor (beta chain) was seen once. Sequenced by immunoSEQ multiplex PCR; TCRdb stores in-frame clones only, minus some. The top ten hold roughly 4% of the sample, which has around 140,000 clones, around nine tenths seen once. This specimen comes from a study of blood T cell repertoires in COVID-19. V lost 3 bases, J lost 7 bases, and 11 bases stayed unmatched. The CDR3 consists of 15 residues. Germline CDR1 and CDR2: MGHDK and SYGVNS. This rearrangement joins TRBV25-1 to TRBJ1-2, with 7 bases identical to TRBD1. Sequenced: peripheral blood. This receptor was obtained from a man in his sixties with COVID-19, enrolled during active disease. The DNA for the CDR3 is TGTGCCAGCAGTGATCCAGGGGGACTTAGGGTTGGCTACACCTTC. Its translation is CASSDPGGLRVGYTF.